This entry lists 26 T cell receptor beta chains sequenced from one sample in a study of vaccination and CD4 T cells after COVID-19. An Oncomine TCR Beta short-read assay was used to sequence the DNA from cultured CD4+ T cells. TCRdb re-called the PCR reads with MiXCR, one entry per CDR3 protein. The sample includes 7,500 to 9,500 distinct CDR3 sequences, roughly half of them seen just once. Treatment indicated: roughly 10-day PBMC culture with coronavirus spike peptide pools or control peptides (ViraFEST assay). These TCRs' antigens remain unknown. The sample comprised CD4+ T cells from blood, cultured in vitro. Receptors originate from a human donor who had recovered from COVID-19.

Only a few counts were recorded for this clonotype. This chain links TRBV5-4 with TRBJ2-7, with 7 bases lining up with TRBD1. V dropped 4 bases and J dropped 3; count of bases not matched to a gene: 4. This CDR3 spans 13 amino acids. Germline V CDR1 and CDR2: SGHNT, YYREEE (reference sequence). CDR3 protein: CASSPRDSYEQYF. CDR3 sequence (DNA): TGTGCCAGCAGCCCACGGGACAGCTACGAGCAGTACTTC.

The chain is built from TRBV7-2 and TRBJ1-2; no definite D call. The CDR3 sequence is 15 residues long. From germline, CDR1 is SGHTA and CDR2 FQGNSA. V dropped 8 bases and J dropped 4 bases, with 20 bases sitting between them. The CDR3 sequence: CASGPQVEVSYGYTF. The CDR3 coding sequence is TGTGCCAGCGGCCCCCAGGTTGAGGTTAGCTATGGCTACACCTTC.

The CDR3 loop reads CASSPQGGTSSYEQYF. The CDR3 nucleotides are TGTGCCAGCTCACCACAAGGCGGGACTAGCTCCTACGAGCAGTACTTC. J is TRBJ2-7 and V is TRBV18, with 8 nucleotides matching TRBD2. V was clipped by 1 base and J by 0 bases; unmatched bases: 5. Germline V gene data show CDR1 as KGHSH and CDR2 as LQKENI. There are 16 residues in the CDR3.

The chain carries TRBV10-2 and TRBJ2-7; a possible D gene is TRBD2 (6 bases). Trimming left V 10 bases short and J 4 bases short, with 17 bases between. The germline V gene has CDR1 WSHSY and CDR2 SAAADI. The CDR3 sequence is 13 residues long. For the CDR3, the DNA is TGCGCCATCCGGAGGGGCGTGAGATACGAGCAGTACTTC. This gives the protein CAIRRGVRYEQYF.

This clonotype was detected only a few times. V and J are TRBV4-2 and TRBJ2-1; 7 bases map to TRBD2. V trimming: 5 bases; J trimming: 4 bases; junction bases outside the gene matches: 5. The CDR3 consists of 14 residues. Germline loops: CDR1 LGHNA, CDR2 YNFKEQ. The CDR3 DNA reads as TGTGCCAGCAGCTCTGGACTAGGTTACAATGAGCAGTTCTTC. Its translation: CASSSGLGYNEQFF.

This clonotype was picked up one time. Compared with germline, one end of the junction differs, possibly owing to a read error. The chain employs TRBV28 and TRBJ2-7; no clear D gene. Germline V gives CDR1 MDHEN, CDR2 SYDVKM. CDR3 length: 15 amino acids. Here the CDR3 DNA reads TGTGCCAGCAGTATGGGCGGCACGGGCACCTACGAGCGGTACTTC. This sequence encodes CASSMGGTGTYERYF.

The genes are TRBV7-9 and TRBJ1-2; D unresolved. This CDR3 spans 15 amino acids. In germline, CDR1 is SEHNR, CDR2 FQNEAQ (reference sequence). V dropped 4 bases and J dropped 4 bases, with 16 bases sitting between them. This CDR3 reads CASSSDYGRTYGYTF. The CDR3 DNA follows: TGTGCCAGCAGCTCCGATTACGGGAGGACCTATGGCTACACCTTC. Full variable domain (missing parts from reference TRBV7-9 and TRBJ1-2): DTGVSQNPRHKITKRGQNVTFRCDPISEHNRLYWYRQTLGQGPEFLTYFQNEAQLEKSRLLSDRFSAERPKGSFSTLEIQRTEQGDSAMYLCASSSDYGRTYGYTFGSGTRLTVV.

Written as DNA, the CDR3 is TGTGCCACCAGTGAGGGGGGGCGCGGAAATCAGCCCCAGCATTTT. As protein: CATSEGGRGNQPQHF. V gene TRBV24-1 combines with J gene TRBJ1-5; maybe TRBD1 (6 bases). CDR3 length equals 15 residues. Trimming removed 4 bases from V and 4 bases from J, with 13 bases in between. Germline values: CDR1 KGHDR, CDR2 SFDVKD.

This rearrangement joins TRBV6-5 to TRBJ2-7; 8 bases are a match to TRBD1. The CDR3 is 15 residues long. After removal of 4 bases from V and 4 bases from J, the junction contained 9 bases not matched to a gene. Germline-derived CDR1 and CDR2 are MNHEY and SVGAGI. CDR3 DNA: TGTGCCAGCAGTTCCTTCGGGACAGGTAGTTACGAGCAGTACTTC. This encodes CASSSFGTGSYEQYF.

This clonotype was observed a single time. V and J are TRBV5-4 and TRBJ2-7; D remains unclear. CDR1 SGHNT and CDR2 YYREEE come from the germline V gene (reference sequence). The CDR3 spans 15 residues. Between the trimmed V and J ends, which lost 1 base and 0 bases, there was a span of 11 bases. In nucleotides, the CDR3 is TGTGCCAGCAGCTTGCTTGACGGCAGCTCCTACGAGCAGTACTTC. This gives the protein CASSLLDGSSYEQYF.

In this sample, this clonotype turned up a few times. This chain uses TRBV20-1 with TRBJ1-1; unclear D gene. CDR3 length equals 13 residues. The V and J ends lost 0 bases and 6 bases respectively, with 11 bases between them. Germline-derived CDR1 and CDR2 are DFQATT and SNEGSKA (reference sequence). CDR3 bases: TGCAGTGCTAGAGATCCAGGTAGGGCTGAAGCTTTCTTT. Protein sequence: CSARDPGRAEAFF.

In its sample, this clonotype was seen a few times. The chain uses TRBV7-9 and TRBJ1-2; D might be TRBD1 (6 bases). The CDR3 covers 13 residues. The germline V gene has CDR1 SEHNR and CDR2 FQNEAQ (reference sequence). V lost 1 base to trimming and J lost 7 bases, with 10 bases between them. The CDR3 sequence is CASSLEGGPGYTF. CDR3 nucleotide sequence: TGTGCCAGCAGCTTAGAGGGGGGACCTGGCTACACCTTC.

In the case of this clonotype: The junction shows a germline mismatch at one end, possibly a read error. The V gene is TRBV5-1, the J gene TRBJ1-1, with 9 bases fitting TRBD1. This CDR3 has 16 residues. CDR1 and CDR2 (germline): SGHRS, YFSETQ. As DNA, the CDR3 is TGCGCCAGCAGTTTGGCAGGGACAGGGCCGAACACTGAAGCTTTCTTT. It encodes CASSLAGTGPNTEAFF. The variable domain in full, with the rest retrieved from reference TRBV5-1 and TRBJ1-1, is KAGVTQTPRYLIKTRGQQVTLSCSPISGHRSVSWYQQTPGQGLQFLFEYFSETQRNKGNFPGRFSGRQFSNSRSEMNVSTLELGDSALYLCASSLAGTGPNTEAFFGQGTRLTVV.

The CDR3 loop reads CASSRETSGSAPNEQFF. The CDR3 DNA reads as TGTGCCAGCAGTCGTGAGACTAGCGGGAGCGCCCCCAATGAGCAGTTCTTC. The J gene is TRBJ2-1, the V gene TRBV27; 12 nucleotides line up with TRBD2. CDR1 is MNHEY, CDR2 SMNVEV, per germline (reference sequence). This CDR3 spans 17 amino acids. V trimming: 5 bases; J trimming: 6 bases; junction bases outside the gene matches: 11.

This clonotype has only a few counts. The V and J genes are TRBV19 and TRBJ1-2, with TRBD1 matching 7 bases. V was clipped by 7 bases and J by 5 bases; unmatched bases: 7. The CDR3 has 13 residues. Germline V gene data show CDR1 as LNHDA and CDR2 as SQIVND (reference sequence). CDR3 residues: CASTGGQAYGYTF. CDR3 DNA sequence: TGTGCCAGTACCGGCGGACAGGCGTATGGCTACACCTTC.

A few counts support this clonotype. The chain uses TRBV28 and TRBJ1-1; D call uncertain. CDR3 length: 11 residues. Germline-derived CDR1 and CDR2 are MDHEN and SYDVKM. Deletions cut 6 bases from V and 10 bases from J, with 12 bases between. DNA for the CDR3: TGTGCCAGCAGGGGAACACCCCCAGCTTTCTTT. This translates into CASRGTPPAFF.

By sample fraction, this clonotype is medium-sized. V usage is TRBV10-3 and J usage is TRBJ2-7, with 7 nucleotides matching TRBD1. With 2 bases clipped from V and 3 bases from J, the junction kept 4 bases outside the gene matches. Germline CDR1 and CDR2: ENHRY and SYGVKD. This CDR3 is built from 14 residues. The CDR3 coding sequence is TGTGCCATCAGTGAGGACAGGGACCTCTACGAGCAGTACTTC. Translated, it gives CAISEDRDLYEQYF.

This clonotype is judged large (0.1 to 1%). J is TRBJ2-3 and V is TRBV29-1; D is ambiguous. The CDR3 runs to 13 residues. The V end lost 6 bases, the J end lost 0 bases, and 10 bases lay between the germline ends. Germline assignment: CDR1 SQVTM and CDR2 ANQGSEA. CDR3 DNA: TGCAGCGTCGTCGGTGGGAGCACAGATACGCAGTATTTT. Encoded protein: CSVVGGSTDTQYF.

This clonotype has more than one count but fewer than ten. The J gene is TRBJ2-6, the V gene TRBV24-1, with TRBD1 matching 8 bases. Germline V gene data show CDR1 as KGHDR and CDR2 as SFDVKD. This CDR3 has 17 residues. Trimming took 9 bases from V and 1 from J; bases not matched to a gene: 10. CDR3 nucleotide sequence: TGTGCCACCGGGGGACAGGAAAGCTTATCTGGGGCCAACGTCCTGACTTTC. It yields the protein CATGGQESLSGANVLTF.

The chain joins TRBV5-4 to TRBJ1-6; 10 bases are a match to TRBD1. The CDR3 totals 18 residues. Per germline, CDR1 SGHNT and CDR2 YYREEE (reference sequence). J gave up 3 bases and V 3 bases, and 9 bases lay outside the gene matches. The chain's CDR3 is CASSSGQGGLIYNSPLHF. The CDR3 DNA is TGTGCCAGCAGCTCTGGACAGGGGGGCCTTATCTATAATTCACCCCTCCACTTT.

The chain couples TRBV11-3 to TRBJ2-3, with 14 nucleotides matching TRBD2. The germline gives CDR1 SGHNT, CDR2 YENEEA. This CDR3 contains 16 residues. V lost 5 bases, J lost 6 bases, and 7 bases stayed unmatched. The CDR3 coding sequence is TGTGCCAGCAGCAGAGGGACTAGCGGGAGTGCTGATACGCAGTATTTT. Residues: CASSRGTSGSADTQYF.

Remarks on this clonotype: A much larger clone sits a single nucleotide away, making a read error possible. The CDR3 coding sequence is TGTGCCAGCAGCTTAAGGACAGGGCCCGTAGAAAACATTCAGTACTTC. It specifies CASSLRTGPVENIQYF. The J gene is TRBJ2-4, the V gene TRBV7-2, with TRBD1 matching 8 bases. The CDR3 runs 16 residues. CDR1 is SGHTA and CDR2 is FQGNSA in the germline V gene. Trimming cost V 2 bases and J 5 bases; bases outside gene matches: 8.

Only a few counts were recorded for this clonotype. This rearrangement joins TRBV7-2 to TRBJ1-5; D gene uncertain. Trimming removed 1 base at V and 5 bases at J, with 9 bases between. This CDR3 contains 14 residues. Germline V gene data show CDR1 as SGHTA and CDR2 as FQGNSA. The CDR3 DNA is TGTGCCAGCAGCTTAGGTCAGCCGTATCAGCCCCAGCATTTT. Translated, it gives CASSLGQPYQPQHF.

This chain connects TRBV5-1 to TRBJ1-2, with D unclear. The CDR3 is made up of 14 amino acids. The germline V gene encodes CDR1 SGHRS and CDR2 YFSETQ. The V end lost 7 bases, the J end lost 2 bases, and 15 bases lay between the germline ends. CDR3: CASANPPQNYGYTF. The CDR3 DNA is TGCGCCAGCGCGAACCCCCCACAAAACTATGGCTACACCTTC.

This chain links TRBV7-2 with TRBJ2-7; TRBD1 matches 7 bases. With 0 bases clipped from V and 0 bases from J, the junction kept 2 bases outside the gene matches. Germline V CDR1 and CDR2: SGHTA, FQGNSA. This CDR3 contains 15 residues. The CDR3 DNA reads TGTGCCAGCAGCTTAGCTCCAGGGGGCTCCTACGAGCAGTACTTC. Encoded protein: CASSLAPGGSYEQYF.

The chain combines TRBV7-9 with TRBJ2-1, with D possibly TRBD2 on 6 matching bases. Germline-derived CDR1 and CDR2 are SEHNR and FQNEAQ (reference sequence). Between the trimmed V and J ends, which lost 5 bases and 7 bases, there was a span of 9 bases. The CDR3 loop spans 12 amino acids. Written as DNA, the CDR3 is TGTGCCAGCAGCCCAGCGGGTAATGAGCAGTTCTTC. Its protein product is CASSPAGNEQFF. The full variable domain, in which reference TRBV7-9 and TRBJ2-1 provide the parts outside the CDR3, is DTGVSQNPRHKITKRGQNVTFRCDPISEHNRLYWYRQTLGQGPEFLTYFQNEAQLEKSRLLSDRFSAERPKGSFSTLEIQRTEQGDSAMYLCASSPAGNEQFFGPGTRLTVL.